This T cell receptor beta chain came from a study of blood T cell repertoires in COVID-19. In the study overall: PBMCs, B-cell-depleted T cells, or T cells provided the cDNA or gDNA that made up the material.

This clone appeared once. Participant reports of clinical history set cohort assignment. In the 2 weeks before study entry, exposed participants met a COVID-19 case, which was PCR-confirmed or clinician-diagnosed. CDR1 SNHLY and CDR2 FYNNEI come from the germline V gene. This CDR3 is built from 11 residues. The germline V and J ends were trimmed by 7 bases and 14 bases, with 12 bases remaining between them. Authors' processing steps: Reference gene primer amplification gave nucleated cell count estimates. Clones were read by immunoSEQ multiplex PCR, and TCRdb kept only the in-frame ones, dropping some. V and J calls and clone size are given by that table; D and trimming were obtained from the DNA. The table lists 150,000 to 200,000 clones, roughly 84% of them singletons, with roughly 3.2% in the top ten.

The TCR originated in a woman in her 30s who had been exposed to COVID-19. V is TRBV2 and J is TRBJ1-6; D is unclear. Sample: PBMCs or T cells enriched from blood (not recorded which). Here the CDR3 reads CASTAAVTLHF. For the CDR3, the DNA is TGTGCCAGCACCGCGGCGGTGACCCTCCACTTT.